This is a list of T cell receptor beta chains from one sample in a study of technical replicates of blood from a few donors. Using immunoSEQ multiplex PCR, the repertoire was profiled, and TCRdb retains in-frame clones only, with some absent. The table has about 56,000 clones, 90% to 95% seen once. Sequencing was performed on PBMCs. Receptors originate from a human donor in good health. Some clones in this sample may be carry-over from other donors' samples. CDR3s include the opening cysteine and the closing phenylalanine or tryptophan. The D gene is left open where the match is weak. Rows may omit the clone size; those that give it use once, few, many or a size class.

size	D	V	J	CDR3	DNA
once	TRBD1	TRBV5-1	TRBJ2-5	CASRLGTGQETQYF	TGCGCCAGCAGATTAGGGACAGGACAAGAGACCCAGTACTTC
.	TRBD1	TRBV5-4	TRBJ1-1	CASSIGQGRGEAFF	TGTGCCAGCAGCATAGGACAGGGGAGGGGTGAAGCTTTCTTT
.	TRBD1	TRBV19	TRBJ1-2	CASTYRDRDNYGYTF	TGTGCCAGTACCTACCGGGACAGGGATAACTATGGCTACACCTTC
.	TRBD2	TRBV29-1	TRBJ2-7	CSVEGRLAGAHYEQYF	TGCAGCGTTGAAGGTCGACTAGCGGGGGCACACTACGAGCAGTACTTC
.	TRBD1	TRBV25-1	TRBJ2-7	CASLTGGSYEQYF	TGTGCCAGCTTGACAGGGGGGTCCTACGAGCAGTACTTC
.	TRBD1	TRBV4-1	TRBJ2-7	CASSQEDRTYEQYF	TGCGCCAGCAGCCAAGAGGACAGGACGTACGAGCAGTACTTC
.	TRBD1	TRBV18	TRBJ1-1	CASARDRGMNTEAFF	TGTGCCAGCGCACGGGACAGGGGAATGAACACTGAAGCTTTCTTT
.	.	TRBV6-1	TRBJ1-6	CASTARENNSPLHF	TGTGCCAGCACCGCTCGGGAAAATAATTCACCCCTCCACTTT
.	TRBD2	TRBV2	TRBJ2-3	CASDGLVLDTQYF	TGTGCCAGCGACGGACTAGTTTTGGATACGCAGTATTTT
.	.	TRBV25-1	TRBJ2-3	CASSEGAGLNTDTQYF	TGTGCCAGCAGTGAAGGGGCAGGCCTCAACACAGATACGCAGTATTTT
.	TRBD2	TRBV7-2	TRBJ2-1	CASSSGLAGISSYNEQFF	TGTGCCAGCAGCTCGGGACTAGCGGGAATAAGCTCCTACAATGAGCAGTTCTTC
.	.	TRBV7-2	TRBJ2-1	CASSLLGQLYNEQFF	TGTGCCAGCAGCTTACTGGGACAACTCTACAATGAGCAGTTCTTC
.	TRBD1	TRBV28	TRBJ1-2	CASSPGTGNSYGYTF	TGTGCCAGCAGCCCCGGGACAGGGAATAGCTATGGCTACACCTTC
.	TRBD1	TRBV5-6	TRBJ1-2	CASSLVPGQGDYGYTF	TGTGCCAGCAGCTTGGTTCCGGGACAGGGGGACTATGGCTACACCTTC
.	TRBD1	TRBV5-1	TRBJ1-2	CASKPGTGDYGYTF	TGCGCCAGCAAGCCCGGGACAGGGGATTATGGCTACACCTTC
.	TRBD2	TRBV6-6	TRBJ2-7	CASTPSLAGVEYF	TGTGCCAGCACCCCCAGCCTAGCGGGAGTAGAGTACTTC
.	.	TRBV7-9	TRBJ2-3	CASSLVSPDTQYF	TGTGCCAGCAGCTTAGTGTCCCCGGATACGCAGTATTTT
.	.	TRBV7-7	TRBJ2-2	CASSPGTKSGELFF	TGTGCCAGCAGTCCCGGGACAAAGTCCGGGGAGCTGTTTTTT
.	.	TRBV5-4	TRBJ1-2	CASSLGTRDGYTF	TGTGCCAGCAGCTTGGGCACTAGGGATGGCTACACCTTC
.	.	TRBV7-9	TRBJ2-3	CASSSSDTQYF	TGTGCCAGCAGCTCCTCAGATACGCAGTATTTT
.	TRBD2	TRBV9	TRBJ2-1	CASSVEVGTSGSGEQFF	TGTGCCAGCAGCGTAGAGGTCGGGACTAGCGGGTCTGGTGAGCAGTTCTTC
.	.	TRBV6-5	TRBJ2-5	CASHEYSPSKETQYF	TGTGCCAGCCACGAATATAGTCCTTCTAAAGAGACCCAGTACTTC
.	TRBD1	TRBV10-3	TRBJ2-7	CAIRSTGTGAWEQYF	TGTGCCATCAGATCAACCGGGACAGGGGCATGGGAGCAGTACTTC
large	TRBD1	TRBV5-1	TRBJ2-5	CASSADRVETQYF	TGCGCCAGCAGCGCGGACAGGGTAGAGACCCAGTACTTC
few	TRBD1	TRBV18	TRBJ1-2	CASSTRQGAGGYTF	TGTGCCAGCAGCACCCGACAGGGGGCCGGTGGCTACACCTTC
once	.	TRBV27	TRBJ1-4	CASSYQGSGEKLFF	TGTGCCAGCAGTTACCAGGGGAGTGGTGAAAAACTGTTTTTT
.	.	TRBV7-9	TRBJ2-7	CASMILSEDEQYF	TGTGCCAGCATGATCCTTTCGGAGGACGAGCAGTACTTC
.	TRBD1	TRBV6-6	TRBJ1-2	CASSDRVYYGYTF	TGTGCCAGCAGCGACAGGGTATACTATGGCTACACCTTC
.	.	TRBV4-3	TRBJ2-7	CASSQDWAALSYEQYF	TGCGCCAGCAGCCAAGATTGGGCAGCCCTCTCCTACGAGCAGTACTTC
.	TRBD2	TRBV4-3	TRBJ2-3	CASSQEAGGPEDTQYF	TGCGCCAGCAGCCAAGAAGCGGGGGGGCCGGAAGATACGCAGTATTTT
.	TRBD2	TRBV7-2	TRBJ2-1	CASSLEASGAYNEQFF	TGTGCCAGCAGCTTAGAGGCTAGCGGGGCGTACAATGAGCAGTTCTTC
.	TRBD2	TRBV5-1	TRBJ2-1	CASSRNPLGGRNNEQFF	TGCGCCAGCAGCCGTAACCCACTAGGCGGGAGAAACAATGAGCAGTTCTTC
.	TRBD1	TRBV9	TRBJ1-6	CASSVEGQGRSPLHF	TGTGCCAGCAGCGTAGAGGGACAGGGTAGATCACCCCTCCACTTT
once	.	TRBV7-8	TRBJ1-2	CASSGREGQHGYTF	TGTGCCAGCAGCGGCCGAGAGGGTCAACATGGCTACACCTTC
.	.	TRBV4-2	TRBJ1-2	CASSQDVSRDYGYTF	TGTGCCAGCAGCCAAGATGTGAGCAGGGACTATGGCTACACCTTC
.	.	TRBV4-3	TRBJ1-2	CASTPGRGFNYGYTF	TGCGCCAGCACCCCTGGACGGGGATTTAACTATGGCTACACCTTC
.	.	TRBV6-5	TRBJ1-1	CASSAKKSNTEAFF	TGTGCCAGCAGCGCGAAGAAGAGTAACACTGAAGCTTTCTTT
once	TRBD2	TRBV28	TRBJ2-1	CASSLWTSGTSYNEQFF	TGTGCCAGCAGTTTGTGGACTAGCGGGACATCCTACAATGAGCAGTTCTTC
.	TRBD2	TRBV6-5	TRBJ2-7	CASSRTSGSYEQYF	TGTGCCAGCAGTCGTACTAGCGGGAGCTACGAGCAGTACTTC
.	.	TRBV5-5	TRBJ2-5	CASSLELSRPATQYF	TGTGCCAGCAGCTTGGAGTTATCTAGACCGGCGACCCAGTACTTC
.	TRBD1	TRBV28	TRBJ2-3	CASSPSGGTGKGDTQYF	TGTGCCAGCAGTCCCTCCGGGGGGACAGGGAAGGGAGATACGCAGTATTTT
.	.	TRBV9	TRBJ2-1	CASSAGLEQFF	TGTGCCAGCAGCGCAGGGCTGGAGCAGTTCTTC
.	.	TRBV12-5	TRBJ2-6	CASGSGPAGQSRANVLTF	TGTGCTAGTGGTTCGGGTCCTGCAGGACAAAGTCGGGCCAACGTCCTGACTTTC